The clone carrying this T cell receptor beta chain was counted between two and nine times. These data are taken from a study of blood T cell repertoires in COVID-19. Germline CDR1 and CDR2: SGHDT and YYEEEE. V shed 0 bases and J shed 0 bases, with 16 bases lying between them. This CDR3 spans 18 amino acids. Assay used: immunoSEQ multiplex PCR; TCRdb lists only in-frame clones, some missing. The repertoire holds roughly 290,000 clones, with about 90% as singletons. The sequence derives from a woman younger than 45 who had recovered from COVID-19. The sequenced material came from peripheral blood. The chain links TRBV5-6 to TRBJ2-1; the D gene is possibly TRBD2 (5 bases). The CDR3 coding sequence is TGTGCCAGCAGCTTGGCCACTGAACATAGCGACTCCTACAATGAGCAGTTCTTC. Protein sequence: CASSLATEHSDSYNEQFF.